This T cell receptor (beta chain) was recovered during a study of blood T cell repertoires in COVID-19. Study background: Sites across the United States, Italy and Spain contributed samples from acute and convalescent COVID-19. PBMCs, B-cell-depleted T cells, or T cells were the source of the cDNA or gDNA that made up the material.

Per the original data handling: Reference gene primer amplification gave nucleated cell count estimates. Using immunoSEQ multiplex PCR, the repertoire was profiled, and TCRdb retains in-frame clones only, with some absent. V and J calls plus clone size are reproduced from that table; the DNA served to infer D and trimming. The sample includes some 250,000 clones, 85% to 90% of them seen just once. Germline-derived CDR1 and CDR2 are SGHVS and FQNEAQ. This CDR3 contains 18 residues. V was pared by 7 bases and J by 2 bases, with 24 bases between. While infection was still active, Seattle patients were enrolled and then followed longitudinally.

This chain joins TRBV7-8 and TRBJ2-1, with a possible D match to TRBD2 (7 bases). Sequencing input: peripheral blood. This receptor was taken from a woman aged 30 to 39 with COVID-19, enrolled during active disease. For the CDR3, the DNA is TGTGCCAGCACGGCCACGGGGGGCCGGGTGGGGACCTACAATGAGCAGTTCTTC. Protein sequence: CASTATGGRVGTYNEQFF. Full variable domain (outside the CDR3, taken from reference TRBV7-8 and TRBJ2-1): GAGVSQSPRYKVAKRGQDVALRCDPISGHVSLFWYQQALGQGPEFLTYFQNEAQLDKSGLPSDRFFAERPEGSVSTLKIQRTQQEDSAVYLCASTATGGRVGTYNEQFFGPGTRLTVL.